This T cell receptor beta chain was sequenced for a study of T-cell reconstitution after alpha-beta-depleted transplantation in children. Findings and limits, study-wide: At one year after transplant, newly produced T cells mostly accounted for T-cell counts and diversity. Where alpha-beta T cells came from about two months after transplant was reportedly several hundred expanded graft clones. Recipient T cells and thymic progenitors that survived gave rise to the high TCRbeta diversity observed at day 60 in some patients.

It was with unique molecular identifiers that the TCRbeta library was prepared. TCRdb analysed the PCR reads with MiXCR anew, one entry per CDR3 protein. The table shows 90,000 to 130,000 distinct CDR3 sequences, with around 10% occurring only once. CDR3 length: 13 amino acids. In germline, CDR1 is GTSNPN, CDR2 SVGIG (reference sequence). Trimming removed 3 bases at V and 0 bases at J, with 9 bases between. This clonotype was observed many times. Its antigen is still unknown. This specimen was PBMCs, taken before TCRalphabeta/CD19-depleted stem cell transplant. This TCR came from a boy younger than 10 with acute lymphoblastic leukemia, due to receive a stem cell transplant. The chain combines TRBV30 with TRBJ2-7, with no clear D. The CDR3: CAWRDGSSYEQYF. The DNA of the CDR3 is TGTGCCTGGAGGGATGGAAGCTCCTACGAGCAGTACTTC.